Shown below are 29 T cell receptor beta chains from a single sample sequenced in a study of cytomegalovirus exposure and HLA in healthy donors. Vbeta (60) and Jbeta (13) primers were used in the PCR. Clones were read by immunoSEQ multiplex PCR, and TCRdb kept only the in-frame ones, dropping some. The sample holds 110,000 to 150,000 clones; 75% are singletons and the top ten take around 7%. The sequencing input was PBMCs. Receptors were obtained from a man aged 25-45 years in good health and CMV-seronegative.

The chain carries TRBV7-9 and TRBJ2-7; D not certain. Germline V gene lookup returns CDR1 SEHNR and CDR2 FQNEAQ (reference sequence). The CDR3 totals 11 residues. V was trimmed by 3 bases and J by 7 bases, leaving 7 bases between them. This CDR3 reads CASSLTWEQYF. CDR3 nucleotide sequence: TGTGCCAGCAGCTTGACTTGGGAGCAGTACTTC.

The genes are TRBV4-2 and TRBJ2-5; TRBD2 agrees at 8 bases. The CDR3 is made up of 13 amino acids. V gave up 8 bases and J gave up 5 bases; unmatched junction bases: 7. Germline V gene sequence: CDR1 LGHNA, CDR2 YNFKEQ. The CDR3 nucleotides are TGTGCCAGCGCAGCGGGGGCGGGGGAGACCCAGTACTTC. Residues: CASAAGAGETQYF.

The V and J genes are TRBV29-1 and TRBJ2-1, with TRBD1 matching 11 bases. In germline, CDR1 is SQVTM, CDR2 ANQGSEA. This CDR3 spans 14 amino acids. Germline trimming cut 4 bases from V and 7 bases from J; bases unmatched to any gene: 6. The CDR3 sequence is CSVVPGQGANEQFF. The CDR3 DNA is TGCAGCGTTGTCCCAGGACAGGGGGCTAATGAGCAGTTCTTC.

The chain carries TRBV2 and TRBJ1-4; maybe TRBD1 (6 bases). CDR1 is SNHLY and CDR2 is FYNNEI in the germline V gene. The CDR3 extends over 14 amino acids. V was clipped by 2 bases and J by 7 bases, with 11 bases between them. CDR3 sequence (DNA): TGTGCCAGCAGTGAATTACAGGGTTTTGAAAAACTGTTTTTT. This translates into CASSELQGFEKLFF.

The rearrangement links TRBV4-2 to TRBJ2-1, with a tentative D call TRBD2 (7 bases). The V gene lost 4 bases and the J gene lost 8 bases, with 18 bases spanning the gap. This CDR3 comprises 15 residues. CDR1 and CDR2 from the germline V gene are LGHNA and YNFKEQ. CDR3 nucleotide sequence: TGTGCCAGCAGCCCAGGACTAGAGGGGGGTCATGAGCAGTTCTTC. Its protein is CASSPGLEGGHEQFF.

There are a few counts of this clone. J is TRBJ1-1 and V is TRBV10-2; 7 bases fit TRBD1. Trimming at V came to 1 base and at J to 5 bases, leaving 10 bases not matched to a gene. The CDR3 runs 16 residues. CDR1 and CDR2 from the germline V gene are WSHSY and SAAADI. In nucleotides, the CDR3 is TGCGCCAGCAGTGAGTACAGGGGCTCCGGGGGTACTGAAGCTTTCTTT. Its protein product is CASSEYRGSGGTEAFF.

The V call is TRBV5-1, the J call TRBJ2-1; 12 positions match TRBD2. The CDR3 totals 16 residues. V lost 0 bases, J lost 7 bases, and 5 bases stayed unmatched. Per germline, CDR1 SGHRS and CDR2 YFSETQ. The CDR3 reads CASSLAGTSGLNEQFF. The CDR3, as DNA: TGCGCCAGCAGCTTGGCCGGGACTAGCGGGCTGAATGAGCAGTTCTTC.

V gene TRBV4-1 combines with J gene TRBJ2-3; the D gene is possibly TRBD2 (5 bases). The germline V gene has CDR1 MGHRA and CDR2 YSYEKL. Trimming shortened V by 1 base and J by 0 bases, and 11 bases separated the two germline ends. The CDR3 totals 16 residues. The CDR3 here is CASSQVGSDSTDTQYF. The CDR3 DNA is TGCGCCAGCAGCCAAGTGGGTAGCGACAGCACAGATACGCAGTATTTT.

This clone has only a few counts. This chain joins TRBV30 and TRBJ2-1; maybe TRBD2 (5 bases). CDR1 and CDR2 (germline): GTSNPN, SVGIG (reference sequence). The CDR3 sequence is 11 residues long. V shed 0 bases and J shed 15 bases, with 12 bases lying between them. Here the CDR3 reads CAWSVGAGGFF. The CDR3 region has the DNA TGTGCCTGGAGTGTGGGAGCCGGAGGGTTCTTC.

This clone has a handful of counts. The rearrangement uses TRBV5-1 and TRBJ1-1; TRBD1 is a possible D gene (5 bases). Deletions cut 7 bases from V and 8 bases from J, with 12 bases between. CDR3 length equals 11 residues. CDR1 is SGHRS, CDR2 YFSETQ, per germline. CDR3 bases: TGCGCCAGCCGCGGGGCAGCCGAAGCTTTCTTT. Translation: CASRGAAEAFF.

This clone has a handful of counts. The chain joins TRBV28 to TRBJ1-5, with D perhaps TRBD1 (5 bases). The CDR3 length is 17 residues. CDR1 and CDR2 from the germline V gene are MDHEN and SYDVKM. Trimming removed 6 bases at V and 0 bases at J, with 18 bases between. CDR3 region: CASRSGLLMGSNQPQHF. In DNA form, the CDR3 reads TGTGCCAGCAGATCGGGACTTCTCATGGGTAGCAATCAGCCCCAGCATTTT.

The chain employs TRBV11-2 and TRBJ2-3, with D possibly TRBD2 on 6 matching bases. This CDR3 is built from 15 residues. In germline, CDR1 is SGHAT, CDR2 FQNNGV. Trimming took 3 bases from V and 1 from J, leaving 11 bases between them. The CDR3: CASSFRRGGTDTQYF. The CDR3, as DNA: TGTGCCAGCAGCTTCCGGCGGGGTGGCACAGATACGCAGTATTTT.

The rearrangement links TRBV2 to TRBJ2-7, with 8 positions matching TRBD1. Germline V lookup: CDR1 SNHLY, CDR2 FYNNEI. The CDR3 sequence is 15 residues long. V lost 5 bases and J lost 4; bases outside the gene matches: 10. CDR3 coding DNA: TGTGCCAGCAGTATACCAGGGGGCGAGACGTACGAGCAGTACTTC. Its translation is CASSIPGGETYEQYF. The full variable domain, rest sourced from reference TRBV2 and TRBJ2-7, is EPEVTQTPSHQVTQMGQEVILRCVPISNHLYFYWYRQILGQKVEFLVSFYNNEISEKSEIFDDQFSVERPDGSNFTLKIRSTKLEDSAMYFCASSIPGGETYEQYFGPGTRLTVT.

V gene TRBV9 combines with J gene TRBJ2-3; a possible D gene is TRBD1 (6 bases). The CDR3 is 15 residues long. V was shortened by 3 bases and J by 4 bases, with 15 bases between the two germline ends. Looked up from germline, CDR1 is SGDLS and CDR2 is YYNGEE. The CDR3 DNA is TGTGCCAGCAGCGCGGGTCTTGGGGGCCCAGATACGCAGTATTTT. It yields the protein CASSAGLGGPDTQYF.

This clone was recorded a few times. Compared with germline, one end of the junction differs, possibly owing to a read error. V is TRBV7-9 and J is TRBJ2-7, with D perhaps matching TRBD2 (5 bases). CDR1 is SEHNR, CDR2 FQNEAQ, per germline (reference sequence). The CDR3 has 11 amino acids. This CDR3 is CSSSLGGEQYF. CDR3 DNA sequence: TGTTCCAGCAGCTTAGGAGGAGAGCAGTACTTC.

The chain carries TRBV29-1 and TRBJ1-1, with 7 bases lining up with TRBD1. Germline lookup yields CDR1 SQVTM and CDR2 ANQGSEA. The CDR3 loop spans 13 amino acids. Losses at the gene ends were 5 bases for V and 3 bases for J; bases not matched to a gene: 6. CDR3 amino acids: CSVNPTGDTEAFF. The CDR3 DNA sequence: TGCAGCGTTAATCCCACAGGGGACACTGAAGCTTTCTTT.

This sequence joins TRBV2 and TRBJ2-2; TRBD1 agrees at 8 bases. Per germline, CDR1 SNHLY and CDR2 FYNNEI. CDR3 length: 15 amino acids. The trim removed 6 bases at V and 5 bases at J, leaving 8 bases unmatched. Here the CDR3 reads CASRSRQGRTGELFF. CDR3 DNA: TGTGCCAGCAGGAGTAGACAGGGGAGGACCGGGGAGCTGTTTTTT.

This clone was detected a few times. One end of the junction is discordant with germline, which a read error may explain. The chain joins TRBV7-9 to TRBJ2-1; 9 bases are a match to TRBD2. The CDR3 runs to 17 residues. Looked up from germline, CDR1 is SEHNR and CDR2 is FQNEAQ (reference sequence). The CDR3 region is CSSSFRLGTSFMTEQFF. In DNA, the CDR3 is TGTTCCAGCAGCTTTCGGTTAGGGACTAGCTTCATGACTGAGCAGTTCTTC.

Concerning this clone: One junction end disagrees with the germline gene, perhaps due to a read error. The chain carries TRBV28 and TRBJ2-6; a weak D match, TRBD1 (5 bases). Germline CDR1 reads MDHEN; CDR2 reads SYDVKM. The CDR3 length is 18 residues. CDR3 coding DNA: TGTGCCAGCAGCCCCCCATTAGGGTTTACCTCTGGGGCCAACGGCCTGACTTTC. This encodes CASSPPLGFTSGANGLTF.

The J gene is TRBJ2-5, the V gene TRBV7-6; perhaps TRBD2 as D (6 bases). V lost 5 bases and J lost 1, with 8 bases in between. CDR1 and CDR2 (germline): SGHVS, FNYEAQ. The CDR3 covers 13 residues. The CDR3 reads CASSDGSQETQYF. CDR3 coding DNA: TGTGCCAGCAGCGACGGGAGCCAAGAGACCCAGTACTTC. Complete variable domain (other parts from reference TRBV7-6 and TRBJ2-5): GAGVSQSPRYKVTKRGQDVALRCDPISGHVSLYWYRQALGQGPEFLTYFNYEAQQDKSGLPNDRFSAERPEGSISTLTIQRTEQRDSAMYRCASSDGSQETQYFGPGTRLLVL.

The gene calls are TRBV7-9 and TRBJ1-2; D is unresolved. V was cut by 1 base and J by 6 bases, with 9 bases left in between. The germline gives CDR1 SEHNR, CDR2 FQNEAQ (reference sequence). This CDR3 is 13 amino acids long. The CDR3 spells CASSLVPSDGYTF. The DNA for the CDR3 is TGTGCCAGCAGCTTAGTTCCCTCCGATGGCTACACCTTC.

V is TRBV6-5 and J is TRBJ1-3; D is unresolved. This CDR3 contains 16 residues. V was pared by 0 bases and J by 1 base, with 10 bases between. In germline, CDR1 is MNHEY, CDR2 SVGAGI. Here the CDR3 reads CASSYSGGRSGNTIYF. CDR3 DNA: TGTGCCAGCAGTTACTCGGGAGGGAGGTCTGGAAACACCATATATTTT.

This sequence joins TRBV7-9 and TRBJ1-4; D remains ambiguous. The CDR3 sequence is 12 residues long. The ends were cut back, 1 base at V and 6 bases at J, with 3 bases in the middle. Germline V lookup: CDR1 SEHNR, CDR2 FQNEAQ (reference sequence). CDR3 bases: TGTGCCAGCAGCTTAGGAGATGAAAAACTGTTTTTT. This sequence encodes CASSLGDEKLFF.

The chain has TRBV7-2 and TRBJ1-5; the D gene is possibly TRBD1 (5 bases). V lost 3 bases to trimming and J lost 3 bases, with 6 bases between them. CDR3 size: 13 residues. Per the germline V gene, CDR1 is SGHTA and CDR2 is FQGNSA. In DNA form, the CDR3 reads TGTGCCAGCAGCTTGACAGCCAATCAGCCCCAGCATTTT. Translated, it gives CASSLTANQPQHF.

The V and J genes are TRBV6-5 and TRBJ2-2; D uncertain. V lost 7 bases and J lost 4, with 16 bases in between. CDR1 is MNHEY, CDR2 SVGAGI, per germline. This CDR3 has 15 amino acids. The CDR3 reads CASKDSGLATGELFF. In DNA form, the CDR3 reads TGTGCCAGCAAAGACTCCGGTCTGGCCACCGGGGAGCTGTTTTTT.

The chain carries TRBV10-3 and TRBJ1-2, with unresolved D. V was trimmed by 11 bases and J by 0 bases, leaving 16 bases between them. The CDR3 totals 14 residues. Germline V lookup: CDR1 ENHRY, CDR2 SYGVKD. CDR3 sequence: CAVAEGQTNYGYTF. In nucleotides, the CDR3 is TGTGCCGTAGCGGAAGGGCAGACTAACTATGGCTACACCTTC.

V usage is TRBV9 and J usage is TRBJ1-2; 10 nucleotides agree with TRBD1. Trimming took 4 bases from V and 6 from J; bases not matched to a gene: 12. The germline V gene has CDR1 SGDLS and CDR2 YYNGEE. There are 16 residues in the CDR3. The CDR3 is CASSLNPSGTGDGYTF. The CDR3, as DNA: TGTGCCAGCAGCCTCAACCCCTCCGGGACAGGGGATGGCTACACCTTC.

The chain employs TRBV25-1 and TRBJ1-1, with 8 nucleotides matching TRBD1. CDR3 length equals 13 residues. V was clipped by 4 bases and J by 4 bases; unmatched bases: 2. Per the germline V gene, CDR1 is MGHDK and CDR2 is SYGVNS. CDR3 sequence (DNA): TGTGCCAGCAGTGTAACAGGGGGCACTGAAGCTTTCTTT. It encodes CASSVTGGTEAFF.

This chain joins TRBV10-2 and TRBJ2-2; 10 bases are shared with TRBD2. The CDR3 extends over 15 amino acids. Per the germline V gene, CDR1 is WSHSY and CDR2 is SAAADI. Trimming at V came to 6 bases and at J to 5 bases, leaving 6 bases not matched to a gene. CDR3 region: CASSRTSGLTGELFF. The CDR3 DNA reads as TGCGCCAGCAGCCGGACTAGCGGATTAACCGGGGAGCTGTTTTTT.